This entry features one T cell receptor beta chain sequence. What it binds is not known. In the PCR, 60 Vbeta and 13 Jbeta primers were used. The method was immunoSEQ multiplex PCR; TCRdb's version includes in-frame clones alone and lacks a portion of them. Of over 130,000 clones in the sample, about 80% were seen once. The sample originates from a study of cytomegalovirus exposure and HLA in healthy donors. The length of the CDR3 is 16 residues. CDR1 and CDR2 (germline): SGHTS, YDEGEE. V shed 3 bases and J shed 2 bases, with 18 bases lying between them. Unrecorded immune exposures were likely, despite nominal health at sampling. Study-wide results and caveats: For TCR beta chains, V- and J-gene trimming was later linked to a missense DCLRE1C variant. When presence/absence was analysed, sequencing depth was taken to be roughly uniform across donors. Earlier results showed most TCR beta V segments being productive about 90% or about 30% of the time.

This TCR came from a man aged 40-49 years in good health and CMV-seronegative. The J gene is TRBJ2-7, the V gene TRBV5-8, with D possibly being TRBD2 (5 bases). Sequenced material: PBMCs. The CDR3: CASSSPSTLLPYEQYF. The CDR3 nucleotides read TGTGCCAGCAGCTCTCCTAGCACTCTCTTACCCTACGAGCAGTACTTC.